The sequence of this T cell receptor (beta chain) was determined in a study of blood T cell repertoires in COVID-19. Study information: Specimens from acute and convalescent COVID-19 originated in the United States, Italy and Spain. The cDNA or gDNA used as material had been derived from T cells, B-cell-depleted T cells, or PBMCs.

In the original workflow: Amplification from reference gene primers served as the basis for estimated nucleated cell counts. Method: immunoSEQ multiplex PCR; TCRdb's copy keeps in-frame clones and lacks some. V and J calls plus clone size are reproduced from that table; the DNA served to infer D and trimming. The table records nearly 300,000 clones, about 87% of them present only once. With 8 bases removed from V and 2 bases from J, the gap between germline ends came to 8 bases. The CDR3 totals 12 residues. Germline V gives CDR1 MNHEY, CDR2 SMNVEV (reference sequence). The clonotype was recovered from a woman younger than 45 who had recovered from COVID-19. The sequencing sample was made of peripheral blood. The V gene is TRBV27, the J gene TRBJ2-3; D not resolved. CDR3 coding DNA: TGTGCCAGCGGGCAGCTCACAGATACGCAGTATTTT. Its protein product is CASGQLTDTQYF.